This T cell receptor (beta chain) emerged from a study of T-cell memory formation after mild COVID-19. V lost 2 bases, J lost 2 bases, and 12 bases lay in between. Germline values: CDR1 SEHNR, CDR2 FQNEAQ (reference sequence). The CDR3 is made up of 16 amino acids. A single record per CDR3 protein comes from TCRdb applying MiXCR to the 5' RACE reads. The table has about 470,000 distinct CDR3 sequences, 15% to 20% seen once. In its sample, this clonotype was seen a few times. Source material: PBMCs or a T cell subset sorted from them (not recorded which). The rearrangement links TRBV7-9 to TRBJ2-2, with D perhaps TRBD1 (5 bases). The TCR comes from an adult woman who had mild COVID-19 (a few samples of this study predate the infection). Cell type and time point are not known. The CDR3 bases are TGTGCCAGCAGCTTAACGCTGGGGCCCAACACCGGGGAGCTGTTTTTT. This codes for CASSLTLGPNTGELFF.